A selection of T cell receptor beta chains follows, all from one sample in a study of cytomegalovirus exposure and HLA in healthy donors. This table comes from immunoSEQ multiplex PCR, and its TCRdb copy is limited to in-frame clones, with some not included. Among 70,000 to 95,000 clones, approximately 60% were seen once, and the ten largest hold around 5%. Sequenced sample: PBMCs. Source of these receptors: a woman in her twenties or thirties in good health and CMV-seropositive. Each CDR3 is given without its conserved first and last residue.

CDR3 length: 12
J gene: TRBJ1-2
V gene: TRBV19
CDR3 protein: ASSFGQGGYGYT

CDR3 length: 12
J gene: TRBJ1-1
V gene: TRBV27
CDR3 protein: ASSLLGTYTEAF

CDR3 length: 12
J gene: TRBJ1-1
V gene: TRBV5-6
CDR3 protein: ASSLPRTGGKAF

CDR3 length: 15
J gene: TRBJ1-4
V gene: TRBV14
CDR3 protein: ASSQRAGQGANEKLF

CDR3 length: 15
J gene: TRBJ2-3
V gene: TRBV5-5
CDR3 protein: ASSGAGGHLSRDTQY

CDR3 length: 11
J gene: TRBJ2-7
V gene: TRBV18
CDR3 protein: ASSSGQGYEQY

CDR3 length: 15
J gene: TRBJ1-1
V gene: TRBV7-2
CDR3 protein: ASSFRQGGGGSTEAF

CDR3 length: 14
J gene: TRBJ2-1
V gene: TRBV5-1
CDR3 protein: ASSLRGGTGGNEQF

CDR3 length: 13
J gene: TRBJ1-4
V gene: TRBV19
CDR3 protein: ASSIDPTARGKLF

CDR3 length: 12
J gene: TRBJ1-5
V gene: TRBV6-5
CDR3 protein: ASSYYSINQPQH

CDR3 length: 13
J gene: TRBJ2-2
V gene: TRBV6-4
CDR3 protein: ASSDRGLGTGELF

CDR3 length: 11
J gene: TRBJ1-2
V gene: TRBV28
CDR3 protein: ASNTDSRYGYT

CDR3 length: 11
J gene: TRBJ1-1
V gene: TRBV19
CDR3 protein: ASSTSPNTEAF

CDR3 length: 13
J gene: TRBJ1-1
V gene: TRBV9
CDR3 protein: ASSETGGDWTEAF

CDR3 length: 11
J gene: TRBJ1-6
V gene: TRBV5-1
CDR3 protein: ASGEGGVSPLH

CDR3 length: 11
J gene: TRBJ2-5
V gene: TRBV18
CDR3 protein: ASSPISQETQY

CDR3 length: 14
J gene: TRBJ2-3
V gene: TRBV7-3
CDR3 protein: ASSFLGGASTDTQY

CDR3 length: 12
J gene: TRBJ1-1
V gene: TRBV6-5
CDR3 protein: ASSSDIASTEAF

CDR3 length: 11
J gene: TRBJ1-1
V gene: TRBV2
CDR3 protein: ASQGGVLTEAF

CDR3 length: 10
J gene: TRBJ2-7
V gene: TRBV2
CDR3 protein: ASSVTRVEQY

CDR3 length: 13
J gene: TRBJ1-1
V gene: TRBV4-1
CDR3 protein: ASSLNPAGRTEAF

CDR3 length: 17
J gene: TRBJ2-5
V gene: TRBV10-1
CDR3 protein: ASSTTSDRGPLPQETQY